This record covers a single TCR beta chain. Living in 24 US areas, the participants were between about 18 and 100 years of age. Clinical history as reported by participants underpinned cohort assignment. This entry is derived from a study of blood T cell repertoires in COVID-19. Across the study: Samples taken during acute and convalescent COVID-19 were collected in the United States, Italy and Spain.

This CDR3 comprises 15 residues. V lost 0 bases to trimming and J lost 12 bases; unmatched junction nucleotides: 10. Germline V gives CDR1 ENHRY, CDR2 SYGVKD. In the original workflow: Estimation of nucleated cell counts was performed using reference gene primer amplification. The data were produced by immunoSEQ multiplex PCR, yet TCRdb's version contains in-frame clones alone and is incomplete. The DNA gave D and trimming, while V, J and clone size come from that table. The data hold 200,000 to 250,000 clones, with roughly 90% observed a single time. Sample: PBMCs or T cells enriched from blood (not recorded which). The gene calls are TRBV10-3 and TRBJ2-1, with 8 bases matching TRBD1. The receptor's source is a woman aged 25-40 years with acute COVID-19. CDR3 sequence: CAISESGGQGSWQFF. CDR3 nucleotides: TGTGCCATCAGTGAGTCGGGAGGACAGGGTTCATGGCAGTTCTTC.